These 16 T cell receptor beta chains share one sample of origin, sequenced in a study of OX40 agonist ivuxolimab in advanced cancers. Data came from immunoSEQ multiplex PCR; TCRdb stores just in-frame clones and leaves some out. The profile covers approximately 72,000 clones, with 80% to 90% appearing a single time and approximately 0.86% taken by the ten largest. The sample was CD4+ or CD8+ T cells sorted from blood, taken in a trial of the OX40 agonist ivuxolimab. The receptors were gathered from an adult with an advanced solid tumor such as melanoma, head and neck, liver or kidney cancer.

In its sample, this clone was seen a few times. The V call is TRBV28, the J call TRBJ2-1; D may be TRBD1 (6 bases). Germline V CDR1 and CDR2: MDHEN, SYDVKM. Trimming left V 6 bases short and J 0 bases short, with 15 bases between. The CDR3 contains 16 residues. DNA of the CDR3: TGTGCCAGCAGGGAAAGGGACACAAGCTCCTACAATGAGCAGTTCTTC. This sequence encodes CASRERDTSSYNEQFF.

The V and J genes are TRBV7-9 and TRBJ1-4; D is unresolved. The CDR3 sequence is 13 residues long. Trimming stripped 7 bases from V and 4 bases from J, with 10 bases between. CDR1 and CDR2 (germline): SEHNR, FQNEAQ (reference sequence). The CDR3 DNA follows: TGTGCCAGCACTAGGGAGGTTAATGAAAAACTGTTTTTT. It codes for CASTREVNEKLFF.

The chain joins TRBV11-2 to TRBJ2-2; unclear D gene. The CDR3 totals 15 residues. Germline CDR1 and CDR2: SGHAT and FQNNGV. V dropped 1 base and J dropped 5 bases, with 11 bases sitting between them. The CDR3 DNA sequence: TGTGCCAGCAGCTTAGCCGGAACAGCTACCGGGGAGCTGTTTTTT. This gives the protein CASSLAGTATGELFF.

The chain couples TRBV30 to TRBJ2-2; D tentatively reads TRBD1 or TRBD2 (5 bases each). There are 14 residues in the CDR3. Trimming pared 3 bases from V and 2 bases from J, leaving 10 bases between. Germline CDR1 reads GTSNPN; CDR2 reads SVGIG (reference sequence). The CDR3 DNA reads as TGTGCCTGGAGCCGAGGGGCCAACACCGGGGAGCTGTTTTTT. This gives the protein CAWSRGANTGELFF. Supplemented by reference TRBV30 and TRBJ2-2, the full variable domain reads SQTIHQWPATLVQPVGSPLSLECTVEGTSNPNLYWYRQAAGRGLQLLFYSVGIGQISSEVPQNLSASRPQDRQFILSSKKLLLSDSGFYLCAWSRGANTGELFFGEGSRLTVL.

The chain recombines TRBV27 with TRBJ2-6; D remains ambiguous. Germline V gene sequence: CDR1 MNHEY, CDR2 SMNVEV (reference sequence). The CDR3 has 13 amino acids. Trimming pared 3 bases from V and 2 bases from J, leaving 2 bases between. CDR3 loop: CASSFPGANVLTF. Written as DNA, the CDR3 is TGTGCCAGCAGTTTCCCTGGGGCCAACGTCCTGACTTTC.

The rearrangement joins TRBV28 to TRBJ2-1; the match to TRBD1 covers 8 bases. Trimming took 10 bases from V and 1 from J; bases not matched to a gene: 6. From germline, CDR1 is MDHEN and CDR2 SYDVKM. This CDR3 has 14 amino acids. CDR3 amino acids: CATGGWGSYNEQFF. Written as DNA, the CDR3 is TGTGCCACAGGGGGCTGGGGATCCTACAATGAGCAGTTCTTC.

The chain links TRBV4-2 to TRBJ2-4, with 8 positions matching TRBD1. This CDR3 is built from 17 residues. Per the germline V gene, CDR1 is LGHNA and CDR2 is YNFKEQ. The junction had 9 bases not matched to a gene; V was cut back by 4 bases and J by 1 base. The CDR3 reads CASSPQPGGLAKNIQYF. The CDR3 DNA follows: TGTGCCAGCAGCCCTCAACCAGGGGGCTTGGCCAAAAACATTCAGTACTTC.

The chain has TRBV28 and TRBJ2-5, with unresolved D. The CDR3 extends over 14 amino acids. Germline V lookup: CDR1 MDHEN, CDR2 SYDVKM. V gave up 6 bases and J gave up 0 bases, with 11 bases separating them. The CDR3 sequence: CASSSRAHQETQYF. The CDR3 DNA reads as TGTGCCAGCAGCTCCCGGGCTCACCAAGAGACCCAGTACTTC. Filled out from reference TRBV28 and TRBJ2-5, the complete variable domain reads DVKVTQSSRYLVKRTGEKVFLECVQDMDHENMFWYRQDPGLGLRLIYFSYDVKMKEKGDIPEGYSVSREKKERFSLILESASTNQTSMYLCASSSRAHQETQYFGPGTRLLVL.

Here the CDR3 DNA reads TGTGCCAGCAGCTCGGGACTAGCGGGCCTCCAGTACTTC. This sequence encodes CASSSGLAGLQYF. This rearrangement joins TRBV5-4 to TRBJ2-7, with 12 bases that match TRBD2. The CDR3 sequence is 13 residues long. CDR1 SGHNT and CDR2 YYREEE come from the germline V gene (reference sequence). The V and J ends lost 3 bases and 10 bases, in that order; junction bases with no gene match: 5.

The CDR3 region has the DNA TGTGCCAGTAGCCTCCGGACAGACAGTTACGAAAAACTGTTTTTT. Its protein product is CASSLRTDSYEKLFF. V gene TRBV19 combines with J gene TRBJ1-4; weak D call: TRBD1 (6 bases). The CDR3 extends over 15 amino acids. Germline lookup yields CDR1 LNHDA and CDR2 SQIVND (reference sequence). The V gene lost 6 bases and the J gene lost 8 bases, with 19 bases spanning the gap. The variable domain in full, completed from reference TRBV19 and TRBJ1-4, reads DGGITQSPKYLFRKEGQNVTLSCEQNLNHDAMYWYRQDPGQGLRLIYYSQIVNDFQKGDIAEGYSVSREKKESFPLTVTSAQKNPTAFYLCASSLRTDSYEKLFFGSGTQLSVL.

This clone was detected only a few times. The J gene is TRBJ2-1, the V gene TRBV7-2; 9 bases fit TRBD2. The V segment lost 4 bases and the J segment 8 bases; nucleotides outside the gene matches: 18. The germline CDR1 and CDR2 sequences are SGHTA and FQGNSA. The CDR3 loop spans 18 amino acids. CDR3 sequence: CASSSRSQIAGVSYEQFF. The DNA for the CDR3 is TGTGCCAGCAGCTCCCGCTCTCAGATAGCGGGAGTAAGCTATGAGCAGTTCTTC.

The chain combines TRBV10-2 with TRBJ2-7; 8 nucleotides align to TRBD2. The CDR3 is 14 residues long. Losses at the gene ends were 7 bases for V and 6 bases for J; bases not matched to a gene: 11. Germline V CDR1 and CDR2: WSHSY, SAAADI. For the CDR3, the DNA is TGCGCCAGCACCCCCGGGAGGGGTGAAAGCGAGCAGTACTTC. It codes for CASTPGRGESEQYF.

The gene calls are TRBV29-1 and TRBJ2-7; 10 nucleotides match TRBD1. Germline-derived CDR1 and CDR2 are SQVTM and ANQGSEA. After removal of 6 bases from V and 5 bases from J, the junction contained 16 bases not matched to a gene. This CDR3 has 16 amino acids. CDR3: CSVRSGQGSLADEQYF. CDR3 DNA sequence: TGCAGCGTGCGGTCGGGACAGGGGTCTCTCGCGGACGAGCAGTACTTC.

The chain links TRBV30 to TRBJ2-2; 7 bases match TRBD1. This CDR3 region has 11 residues. The germline gives CDR1 GTSNPN, CDR2 SVGIG (reference sequence). V dropped 8 bases and J dropped 4; count of bases not matched to a gene: 1. The CDR3 DNA is TGTGCCGAGGGGGCCACCGGGGAGCTGTTTTTT. Protein: CAEGATGELFF.

Of note for this clone: Germline is not matched at one junction end, which may reflect a read error. This sequence joins TRBV5-3 and TRBJ1-5; no clear D. TRBV5-3 is placed among ORFs of uncertain function. This CDR3 comprises 14 residues. The CDR3 nucleotides read TGTGCCAGCAGCTTGGCGGCGGAGGTCGGGCCCCAGCATTTT. Encoded protein: CASSLAAEVGPQHF.

The chain links TRBV2 to TRBJ1-2; D unresolved. There are 13 residues in the CDR3. Germline CDR1 is SNHLY and CDR2 is FYNNEI. Trimming took 7 bases from V and 5 from J, leaving 14 bases between them. The CDR3 DNA sequence: TGTGCCAGCACTAACTACCCGGATTATGGCTACACCTTC. Translating gives CASTNYPDYGYTF.